Sequencing of this T cell receptor (beta chain) was carried out in a study of blood T cell repertoires in COVID-19. On the study more broadly: The study drew acute and convalescent COVID-19 samples from the United States, Italy and Spain. The analysed material was cDNA or gDNA that came from T cells, B-cell-depleted T cells, or PBMCs.

Under the authors' procedure: From reference gene primer amplification, estimates of nucleated cell counts were derived. Libraries were prepared by immunoSEQ multiplex PCR; TCRdb keeps only in-frame clonotypes and omits some of them. V and J calls and clone size follow that table, whereas D and trimming were derived from the DNA. Of about 69,000 clones listed, roughly 80% are singletons. V lost 0 bases to trimming and J lost 2 bases, with 11 bases between them. Germline V CDR1 and CDR2: ENHRY, SYGVKD. There are 16 residues in the CDR3. Sequences were obtained from peripheral blood. This sequence was found in an elderly woman with acute or convalescent COVID-19. The V call is TRBV10-3, the J call TRBJ1-5, with a weak D call TRBD1 (6 bases). This chain's CDR3 is CAISESLEGGNQPQHF. CDR3 bases: TGTGCCATCAGTGAGTCGCTAGAGGGGGGCAATCAGCCCCAGCATTTT.